These T cell receptor beta chains were read from a single sample in a study of blood T cells in healthy people across ages. TCRdb reanalysed the 5' RACE reads using MiXCR and keeps one entry per CDR3 protein. This repertoire shows some 760,000 distinct CDR3 sequences, around a quarter found once; its top ten account for 3% to 4%. These data were likewise used in another study, on T cells of mothers and their children.

The sequencing sample was made of blood. These receptor sequences come from a boy younger than 18 in good health. Each CDR3 is given with its conserved first and last residue.

V gene	J gene	CDR3 protein
TRBV20-1	TRBJ2-1	CSAGTGPYNEQFF
TRBV28	TRBJ2-7	CASSSPDRVEQYF
TRBV27	TRBJ1-2	CASGPSTDDYGYTF
TRBV20-1	TRBJ2-5	CSAVLAGVETQYF
TRBV3-1	TRBJ1-2	CASSQLSAGYTF
TRBV7-2	.	CASSLRELGYEQYF
TRBV3-1	TRBJ2-1	CASSPEASGSDEQFF
TRBV7-2	TRBJ2-1	CASSLGPRTLRGFF
TRBV6-2/TRBV6-3	TRBJ2-5	CASSYSGPQYF
TRBV29-1	TRBJ2-3	CSVESGFTDTQYF
TRBV29-1	TRBJ2-3	CSVRGSSADTQYF
TRBV7-9	TRBJ2-2	CASSLLPTRGNTGELFF
TRBV28	TRBJ1-1	CASSLRPGQAKPNEAFF
TRBV20-1	TRBJ2-5	CSARGPWTSGGQETQYF
TRBV3-1	TRBJ2-7	CASSPVGGLRQYF
TRBV4-2	TRBJ2-7	CASSQAGQGADEQYF
TRBV14	TRBJ2-5	CASSQDWERQETQYF
TRBV6-2/TRBV6-3	TRBJ2-1	CAIALGPLTYNEQFF
TRBV3-1	TRBJ2-5	CASSQDAGSAQYF
TRBV5-1	TRBJ2-3	CASSPRQGGPTDTQYF
TRBV5-6	TRBJ2-7	CASSGGTGWYEQYF
TRBV20-1	TRBJ1-2	CSAISVQWEGYTF
TRBV7-9	TRBJ2-5	CASSLVSSGPETQYF
TRBV18	TRBJ1-1	CASSPTGFGVNTEAFF
TRBV5-6	TRBJ1-1	CASSLGHRGDTEAFF
TRBV19	TRBJ2-1	CASSIGTGGSYNEQFF
TRBV7-2	TRBJ2-3	CASSLAGVTDTQYF
TRBV20-1	TRBJ2-7	CSAIDPSAAVGYYEQYF
TRBV29-1	TRBJ2-1	CSVVARDRYNEQFF
TRBV7-9	TRBJ2-1	CASTAGHQIPNEQFF